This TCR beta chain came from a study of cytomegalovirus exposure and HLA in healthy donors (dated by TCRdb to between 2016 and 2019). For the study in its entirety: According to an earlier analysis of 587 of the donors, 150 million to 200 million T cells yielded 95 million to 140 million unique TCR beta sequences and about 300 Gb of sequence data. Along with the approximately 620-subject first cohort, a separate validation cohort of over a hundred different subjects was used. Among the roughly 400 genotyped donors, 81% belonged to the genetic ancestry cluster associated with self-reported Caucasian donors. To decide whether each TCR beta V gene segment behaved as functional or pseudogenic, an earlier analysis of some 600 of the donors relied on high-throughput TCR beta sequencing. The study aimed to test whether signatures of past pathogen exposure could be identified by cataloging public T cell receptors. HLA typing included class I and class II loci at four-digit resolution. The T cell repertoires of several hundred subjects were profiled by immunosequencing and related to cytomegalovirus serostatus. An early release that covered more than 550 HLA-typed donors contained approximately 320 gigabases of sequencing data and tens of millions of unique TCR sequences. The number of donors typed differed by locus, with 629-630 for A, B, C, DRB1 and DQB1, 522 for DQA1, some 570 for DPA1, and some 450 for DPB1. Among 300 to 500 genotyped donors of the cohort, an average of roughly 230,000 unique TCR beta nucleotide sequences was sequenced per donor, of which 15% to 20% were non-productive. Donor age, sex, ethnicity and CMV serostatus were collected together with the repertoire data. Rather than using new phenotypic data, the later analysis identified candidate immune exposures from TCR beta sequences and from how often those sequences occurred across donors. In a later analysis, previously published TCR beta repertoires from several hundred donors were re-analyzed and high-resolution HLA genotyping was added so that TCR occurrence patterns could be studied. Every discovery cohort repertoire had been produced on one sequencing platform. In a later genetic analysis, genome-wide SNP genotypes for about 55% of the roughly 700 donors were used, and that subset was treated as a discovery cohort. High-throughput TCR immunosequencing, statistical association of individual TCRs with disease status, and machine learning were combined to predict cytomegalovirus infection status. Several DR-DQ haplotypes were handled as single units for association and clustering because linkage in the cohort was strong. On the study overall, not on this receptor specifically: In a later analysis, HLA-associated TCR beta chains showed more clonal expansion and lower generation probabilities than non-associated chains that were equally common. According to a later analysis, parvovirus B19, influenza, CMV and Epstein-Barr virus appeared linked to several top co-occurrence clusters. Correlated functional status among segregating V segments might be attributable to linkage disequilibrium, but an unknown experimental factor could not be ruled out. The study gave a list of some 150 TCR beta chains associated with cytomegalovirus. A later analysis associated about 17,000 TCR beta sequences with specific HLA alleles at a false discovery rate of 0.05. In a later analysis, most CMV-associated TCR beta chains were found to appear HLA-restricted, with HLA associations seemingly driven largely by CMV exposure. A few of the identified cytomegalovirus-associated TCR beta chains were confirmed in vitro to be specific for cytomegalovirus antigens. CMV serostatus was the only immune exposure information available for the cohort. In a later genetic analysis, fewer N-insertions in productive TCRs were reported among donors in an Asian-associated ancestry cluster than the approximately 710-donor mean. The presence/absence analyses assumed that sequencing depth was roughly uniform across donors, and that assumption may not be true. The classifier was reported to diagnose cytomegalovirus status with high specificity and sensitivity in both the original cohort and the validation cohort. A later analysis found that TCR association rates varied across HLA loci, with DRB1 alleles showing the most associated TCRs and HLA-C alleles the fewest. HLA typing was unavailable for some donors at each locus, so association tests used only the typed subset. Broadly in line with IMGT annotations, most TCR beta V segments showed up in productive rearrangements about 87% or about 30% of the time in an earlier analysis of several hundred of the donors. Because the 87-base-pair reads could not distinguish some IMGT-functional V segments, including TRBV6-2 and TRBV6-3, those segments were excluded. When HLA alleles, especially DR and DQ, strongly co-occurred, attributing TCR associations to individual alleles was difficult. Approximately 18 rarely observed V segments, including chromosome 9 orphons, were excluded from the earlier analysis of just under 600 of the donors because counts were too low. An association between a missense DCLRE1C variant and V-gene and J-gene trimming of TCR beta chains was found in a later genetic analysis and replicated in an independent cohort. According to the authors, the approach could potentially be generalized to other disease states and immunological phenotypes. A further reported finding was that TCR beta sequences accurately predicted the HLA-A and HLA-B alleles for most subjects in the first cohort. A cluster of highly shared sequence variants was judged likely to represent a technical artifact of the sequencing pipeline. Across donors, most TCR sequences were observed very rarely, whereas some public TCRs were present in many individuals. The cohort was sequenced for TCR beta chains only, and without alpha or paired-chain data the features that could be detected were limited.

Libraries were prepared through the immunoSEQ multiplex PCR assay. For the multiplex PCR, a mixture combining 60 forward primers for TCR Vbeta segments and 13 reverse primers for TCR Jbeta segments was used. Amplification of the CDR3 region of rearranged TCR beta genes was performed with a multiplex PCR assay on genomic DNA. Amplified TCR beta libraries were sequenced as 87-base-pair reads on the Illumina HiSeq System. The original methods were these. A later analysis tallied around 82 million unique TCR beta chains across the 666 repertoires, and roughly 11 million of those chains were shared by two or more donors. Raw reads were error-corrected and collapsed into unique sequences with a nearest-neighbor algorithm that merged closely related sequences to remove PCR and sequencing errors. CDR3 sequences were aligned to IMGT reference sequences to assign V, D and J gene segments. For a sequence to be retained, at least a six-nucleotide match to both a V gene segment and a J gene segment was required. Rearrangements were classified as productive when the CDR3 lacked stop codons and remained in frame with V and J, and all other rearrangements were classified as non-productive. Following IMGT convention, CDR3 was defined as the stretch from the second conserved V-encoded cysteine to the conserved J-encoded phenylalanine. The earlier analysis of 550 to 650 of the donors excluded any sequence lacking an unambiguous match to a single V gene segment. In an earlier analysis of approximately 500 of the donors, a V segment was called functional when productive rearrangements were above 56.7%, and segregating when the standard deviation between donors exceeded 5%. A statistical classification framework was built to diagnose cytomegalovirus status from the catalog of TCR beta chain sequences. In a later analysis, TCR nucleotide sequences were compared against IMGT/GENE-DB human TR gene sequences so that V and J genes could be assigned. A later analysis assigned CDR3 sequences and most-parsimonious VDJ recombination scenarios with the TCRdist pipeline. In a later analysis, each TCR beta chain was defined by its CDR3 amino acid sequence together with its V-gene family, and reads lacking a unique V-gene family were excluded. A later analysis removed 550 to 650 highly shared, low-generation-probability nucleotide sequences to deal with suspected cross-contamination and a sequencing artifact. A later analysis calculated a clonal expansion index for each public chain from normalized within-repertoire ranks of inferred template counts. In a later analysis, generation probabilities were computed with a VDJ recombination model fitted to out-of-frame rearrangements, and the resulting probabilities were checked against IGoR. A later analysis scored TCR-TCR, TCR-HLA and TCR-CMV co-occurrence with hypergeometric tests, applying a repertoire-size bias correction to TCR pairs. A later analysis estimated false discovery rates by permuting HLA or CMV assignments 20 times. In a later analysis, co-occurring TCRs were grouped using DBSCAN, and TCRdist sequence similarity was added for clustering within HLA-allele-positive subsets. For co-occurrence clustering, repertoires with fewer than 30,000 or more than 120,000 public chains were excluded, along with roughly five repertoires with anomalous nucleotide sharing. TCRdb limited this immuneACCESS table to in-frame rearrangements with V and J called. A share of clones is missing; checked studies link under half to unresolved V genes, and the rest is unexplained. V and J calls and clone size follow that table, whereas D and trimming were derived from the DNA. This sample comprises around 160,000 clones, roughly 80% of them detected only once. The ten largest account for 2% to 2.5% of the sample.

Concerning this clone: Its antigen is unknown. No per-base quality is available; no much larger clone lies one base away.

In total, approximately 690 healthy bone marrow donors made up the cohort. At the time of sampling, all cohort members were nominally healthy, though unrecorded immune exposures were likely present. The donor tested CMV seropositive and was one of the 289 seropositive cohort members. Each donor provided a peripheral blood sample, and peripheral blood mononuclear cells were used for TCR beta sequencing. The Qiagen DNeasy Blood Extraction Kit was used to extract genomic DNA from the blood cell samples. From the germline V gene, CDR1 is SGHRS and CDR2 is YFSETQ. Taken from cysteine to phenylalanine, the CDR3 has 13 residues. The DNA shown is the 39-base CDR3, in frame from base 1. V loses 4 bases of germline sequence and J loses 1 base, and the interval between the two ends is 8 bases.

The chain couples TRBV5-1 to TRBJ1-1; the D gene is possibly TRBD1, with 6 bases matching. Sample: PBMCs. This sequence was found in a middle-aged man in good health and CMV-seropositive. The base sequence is TGCGCCAGCAGCATGGGACAGAACACTGAAGCTTTCTTT. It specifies CASSMGQNTEAFF.